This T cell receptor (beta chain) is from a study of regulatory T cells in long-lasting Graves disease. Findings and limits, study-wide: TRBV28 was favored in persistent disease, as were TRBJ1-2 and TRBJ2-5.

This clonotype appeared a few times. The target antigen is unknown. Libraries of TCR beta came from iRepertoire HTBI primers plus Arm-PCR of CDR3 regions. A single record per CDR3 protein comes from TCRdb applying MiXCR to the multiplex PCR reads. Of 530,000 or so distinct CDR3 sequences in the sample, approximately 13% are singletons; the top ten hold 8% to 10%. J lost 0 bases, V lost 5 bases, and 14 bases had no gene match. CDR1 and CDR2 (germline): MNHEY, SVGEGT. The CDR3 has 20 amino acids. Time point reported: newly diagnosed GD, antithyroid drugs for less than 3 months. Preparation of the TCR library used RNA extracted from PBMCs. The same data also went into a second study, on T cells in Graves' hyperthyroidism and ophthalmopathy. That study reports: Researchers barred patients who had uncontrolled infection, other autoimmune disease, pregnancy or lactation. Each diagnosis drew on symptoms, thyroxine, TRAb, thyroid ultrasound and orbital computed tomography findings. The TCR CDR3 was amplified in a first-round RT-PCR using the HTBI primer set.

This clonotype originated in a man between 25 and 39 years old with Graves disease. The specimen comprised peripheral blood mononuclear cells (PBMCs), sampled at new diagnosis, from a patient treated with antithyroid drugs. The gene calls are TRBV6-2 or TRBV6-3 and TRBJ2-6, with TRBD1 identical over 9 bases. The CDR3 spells CASSETGGDITLSGANVLTF. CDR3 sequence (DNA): TGTGCCAGCAGTGAGACAGGGGGTGACATCACCCTCTCTGGGGCCAACGTCCTGACTTTC.